The source of this TCR beta chain is a study of spatial heterogeneity in lung cancer. Overall study context: Alpha-chain detections were consistently fewer than beta-chain detections among the sequences. Notes on the study in general: Tracking of tumor mutation counts was seen in expanded intratumoral alpha and beta TCR counts.

TCRdb redid the calling of the 5' RACE reads with MiXCR, one entry per CDR3 protein. The table includes about 6,800 distinct CDR3 sequences, roughly an eighth detected once. The time point here: sample taken at primary tumor resection. By share of the sample, this clonotype is medium-sized. The antigen is unknown. This beta chain is a stray read from a library made for alpha chains; its abundance is not meaningful. V lost 2 bases, J lost 4 bases, and 12 bases lay in between. The CDR3 spans 15 residues. From germline, CDR1 is MNHEY and CDR2 SVGAGI. This specimen was lung tumor tissue, taken at surgery. The sequence derives from a male donor with early-stage non-small cell lung cancer. This sequence joins TRBV6-5 and TRBJ2-1; possible D gene TRBD1, 6 bases. The CDR3 nucleotides read TGTGCCAGCAGTTACGACAGGACCCTATACAATGAGCAGTTCTTC. Translating it yields CASSYDRTLYNEQFF.